The rows below give T cell receptor beta chains drawn from one sample of a study of T-cell memory formation after mild COVID-19. TCRdb reprocessed the 5' RACE reads via MiXCR and lists one record per CDR3 protein. There are about 270,000 distinct CDR3 sequences in the sample; more than 15% occur only once, and 23% lies in the top ten. Sequencing input: PBMCs or a T cell subset sorted from them (not recorded which). These receptors were collected from a man between 18 and 29 years old who had mild COVID-19 (a few samples of this study predate the infection). Cell type and time point are not known. Each CDR3 is given with its conserved first and last residue. Each record gives: J gene, D gene, V gene, clone size, CDR3 DNA, CDR3 protein. D genes are given only for firm matches. The size entry is marked missing in some rows and otherwise reads once, few, many or a size class.

>TRBJ2-5|TRBD1|TRBV7-3|.
TGTGCCAGCAGCTTTACAGGGGGCGCCGGAGAGACCCAGTACTTC
CASSFTGGAGETQYF
>TRBJ1-1|.|TRBV6-1|once
TGTGCCAGCAGTGAAGGGAGGCCGAGCACTGAAGCTTTCTTT
CASSEGRPSTEAFF
>TRBJ2-5|.|TRBV28|.
TGTGCCAGCAGCTCGGGCCGGGGGTACCAAGAGACCCAGTACTTC
CASSSGRGYQETQYF
>TRBJ1-1|.|TRBV29-1|.
TGCAGCGTTGCGTTGGGAAACACTGAAGCTTTCTTT
CSVALGNTEAFF
>TRBJ2-5|.|TRBV4-1|many
TGCGCCAGCAGCCAAGCTGGGTTCGGTTCGGAGACCCAGTACTTC
CASSQAGFGSETQYF
>TRBJ2-1|.|TRBV11-2|.
TGTGCCAGCAGCTTCCTAGCTGCTGAGCAGTTCTTC
CASSFLAAEQFF
>TRBJ2-1|TRBD2|TRBV6-5|few
TGTGCCAGCAGAGCGGGGGGCGTCTCCTACAATGAGCAGTTCTTC
CASRAGGVSYNEQFF
>TRBJ2-7|.|TRBV29-1|few
TGCAGCGTTTCCCAGGACTTCTACGAGCAGTACTTC
CSVSQDFYEQYF
>TRBJ2-5|TRBD1|TRBV7-9|.
TGTGCCAGCAGCTCCGGCGTAAGACAGGGGTACCAAGAGACCCAGTACTTC
CASSSGVRQGYQETQYF
>TRBJ2-5|TRBD2|TRBV4-3|few
TGCGCCAGCAGCCAAGTCAGCGGGGGCCCAGAGACCCAGTACTTC
CASSQVSGGPETQYF
>TRBJ1-6|.|TRBV6-6|.
TGTGCCAGCAGCCAAGACAGGACGCCCCTCCACTTT
CASSQDRTPLHF
>TRBJ1-6|TRBD1|TRBV4-3|.
TGCGCCAGCAGCCCCGGGACAGTGGTTAATTCACCCCTCCACTTT
CASSPGTVVNSPLHF
>TRBJ2-7|.|TRBV6-5|.
TGTGCCAGCAAGACTGCCCTGGGGGAGCAGTACTTC
CASKTALGEQYF
>TRBJ1-5|TRBD1|TRBV7-2|.
TGTGCCAGCAGCTCAGGGGGACGGGACAATCAGCCCCAGCATTTT
CASSSGGRDNQPQHF
>TRBJ2-5|TRBD1|TRBV7-9|few
TGTGCCAGCAGCCAAGGGACAGTAGAGACCCAGTACTTC
CASSQGTVETQYF
>TRBJ2-3|.|TRBV11-2|few
TGTGCCAGCAGATCCCTGGGGAGGTATAGCACAGATACGCAGTATTTT
CASRSLGRYSTDTQYF
>TRBJ2-2|TRBD1|TRBV4-2|.
TGTGCCAGCAGCCCCCGGGACAGGGGTTCCGGGGAGCTGTTTTTT
CASSPRDRGSGELFF
>TRBJ2-7|TRBD1|TRBV9|.
TGTGCCAGCAGCGTAGATTGGGACAGCTACGAGCAGTACTTC
CASSVDWDSYEQYF
>TRBJ2-1|TRBD2|TRBV11-2|many
TGTGCCAGCAGCTTGCCACCTCTAGCGGGGGGCTACAATGAGCAGTTCTTC
CASSLPPLAGGYNEQFF
>TRBJ1-2|TRBD1|TRBV12-3/TRBV12-4|.
TGTGCCAGCAGTCTCGGGACAGTCGATGGCTACACCTTC
CASSLGTVDGYTF
>TRBJ2-2|.|TRBV7-3|many
TGTGCCAGCAGCCGGACTGTTAACACCGGGGAGCTGTTTTTT
CASSRTVNTGELFF
>TRBJ1-1|.|TRBV7-2|.
TGTGCCAGCAGCTTAGCTTTCGGGTTGAACACTGAAGCTTTCTTT
CASSLAFGLNTEAFF
>TRBJ2-7|.|TRBV25-1|.
TGTGCCAGCAGTGAATCCGCAGTAACCAGCGAGCAGTACTTC
CASSESAVTSEQYF
>TRBJ1-2|.|TRBV12-3/TRBV12-4|.
TGTGCCAGCAGGCTCAAAGGAAGATTCTATGGCTACACCTTC
CASRLKGRFYGYTF
>TRBJ2-1|.|TRBV2|few
TGTGCCAGCAGCCCTGGGGAGCCTTCCTACAATGAGCAGTTCTTC
CASSPGEPSYNEQFF
>TRBJ2-7|TRBD1|TRBV4-3|.
TGCGCCAGCAGCCCGGCCCCGGACAGGGAACTGGGCGAGCAGTACTTC
CASSPAPDRELGEQYF
>TRBJ2-3|.|TRBV2|many
TGTGCCAGCAGTGAAGGACGGGGGTCAAGCACAGATACGCAGTATTTT
CASSEGRGSSTDTQYF
>TRBJ1-1|TRBD1|TRBV25-1|.
TGTGCCAGCAGTGACCCCGGGACAGACCGGCGATGTTTT
CASSDPGTDRRCF
>TRBJ2-2|.|TRBV5-6|few
TGTGCCAGCAGCTTGGCCCGGGGCGGCTACACCGGGGAGCTGTTTTTT
CASSLARGGYTGELFF
>TRBJ1-4|.|TRBV6-1|.
TGTGCCAGCAGTGTTCTTTCCGGGCCCCTCTCCGGAAAACTGTTTTTT
CASSVLSGPLSGKLFF
>TRBJ2-3|.|TRBV28|.
TGTGCCAGCAGTTGGGAGCATACGCAGTATTTT
CASSWEHTQYF
>TRBJ2-6|TRBD1|TRBV5-1|many
TGCGCCAGCAGCGGTTCGACAGGGTCCGGGGCCAACGTCCTGACTTTC
CASSGSTGSGANVLTF
>TRBJ2-5|.|TRBV7-2|many
TGTGCCAGCACCCCCTATGCGGAAGAGACCCAGTACTTC
CASTPYAEETQYF
>TRBJ2-2|.|TRBV9|.
TGTGCCAGCAGCTTTAGACTAGGGGGGAACACCGGGGAGCTGTTTTTT
CASSFRLGGNTGELFF
>TRBJ1-5|TRBD1|TRBV5-1|few
TGCGCCAGCAGTCTAGTCAGGGGGTTAGTTCAGCCCCAGCATTTT
CASSLVRGLVQPQHF
>TRBJ1-1|.|TRBV29-1|.
TGCAGCGTTGCGGGGTTTGCGAACACTGAAGCTTTCTTT
CSVAGFANTEAFF
>TRBJ2-1|TRBD2|TRBV4-2|.
TGTGCCAGCAGCCAAGATCCGGGGGGGGCCTACAATGAGCAGTTCTTC
CASSQDPGGAYNEQFF
>TRBJ2-4|.|TRBV6-2/TRBV6-3|.
TGTGCCAGCAGTTACTTAACGACTAGGAACATTCAGTACTTC
CASSYLTTRNIQYF
>TRBJ2-7|TRBD1|TRBV11-1|few
TGTGCCAGCAGCCGGGACAGGGTGCACGAGCAGTACTTC
CASSRDRVHEQYF
>TRBJ1-2|TRBD1|TRBV5-1|few
TGCGCCAGCAGCCCGGGGACAGGGGGTCGCTATGGCTACACCTTC
CASSPGTGGRYGYTF
>TRBJ2-1|TRBD1|TRBV4-2|.
TGTGCCAGCAGCCACTCCGGGACAGGTGTCAATGAGCAGTTCTTC
CASSHSGTGVNEQFF
>TRBJ1-2|.|TRBV5-1|.
TGCGCCAGCAGCTCCTCAATGAGCGGCTACACCTTC
CASSSSMSGYTF
>TRBJ1-5|.|TRBV7-2|.
TGTGCCAGCAGCTTAGCGAGAAATCAGCCCCAGCATTTT
CASSLARNQPQHF
>TRBJ2-1|TRBD1|TRBV5-6|.
TGTGCCAGCACCCCGGGACAGGGGTTCCCTGAGCAGTTCTTC
CASTPGQGFPEQFF
>TRBJ2-7|.|TRBV29-1|few
TGCAGCGTTGAAATAGTGGGCTCCTACGAGCAGTACTTC
CSVEIVGSYEQYF
>TRBJ2-2|.|TRBV24-1|.
TGTGCCACCAGTGACCCGGGACGTGGCGGGGAGCTGTTTTTT
CATSDPGRGGELFF
>TRBJ1-1|.|TRBV5-1|few
TGCGCCAGCAGCCACCGCCCGGCTTTCTTT
CASSHRPAFF
>TRBJ2-1|TRBD1|TRBV7-9|.
TGTGCCAGCAGCCTAAGCGGACAGGGTTTCACTGAGCAGTTCTTC
CASSLSGQGFTEQFF
>TRBJ2-5|TRBD1|TRBV7-2|few
TGTGCCAGCAGCTTAGAGAGGGGGCAGGGGGAGACCCAGTACTTC
CASSLERGQGETQYF
>TRBJ2-1|TRBD2|TRBV12-3/TRBV12-4|few
TGTGCCAGCAGTCCTCCGGGACTAGCGGGGGTTGAGTTCTTC
CASSPPGLAGVEFF
>TRBJ1-1|.|TRBV29-1|.
TGCAGCGGTTTTGGGTACGCTGAAGCTTTCTTT
CSGFGYAEAFF
>TRBJ2-7|.|TRBV6-5|.
TGTGCCAGCAGTTACTCAGGTGCCTACGAGCAGTACTTC
CASSYSGAYEQYF
>TRBJ2-2|TRBD2|TRBV9|.
TGTGCCAGCAGCGTAGACGAGCGGGGCCCGAACACCGGGGAGCTGTTTTTT
CASSVDERGPNTGELFF
>TRBJ2-7|TRBD1|TRBV18|once
TGTGCCAGCTCACCCCAAGGACAGGGAGCTTACGAGCAGTACTTC
CASSPQGQGAYEQYF
>TRBJ2-3|.|TRBV5-1|many
TGCGCCAGCAGCTTGCCGCTACAAACAGATACGCAGTATTTT
CASSLPLQTDTQYF